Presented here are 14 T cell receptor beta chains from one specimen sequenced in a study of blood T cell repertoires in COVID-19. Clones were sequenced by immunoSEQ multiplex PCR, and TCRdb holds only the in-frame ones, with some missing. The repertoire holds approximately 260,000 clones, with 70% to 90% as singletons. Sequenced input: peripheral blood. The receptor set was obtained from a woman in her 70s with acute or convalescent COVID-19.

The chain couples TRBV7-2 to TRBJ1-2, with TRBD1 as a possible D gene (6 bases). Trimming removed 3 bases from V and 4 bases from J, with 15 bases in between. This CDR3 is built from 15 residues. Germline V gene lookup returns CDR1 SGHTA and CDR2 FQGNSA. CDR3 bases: TGTGCCAGCAGCTTCACAGGGAGTTGGAGCTATGGCTACACCTTC. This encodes CASSFTGSWSYGYTF.

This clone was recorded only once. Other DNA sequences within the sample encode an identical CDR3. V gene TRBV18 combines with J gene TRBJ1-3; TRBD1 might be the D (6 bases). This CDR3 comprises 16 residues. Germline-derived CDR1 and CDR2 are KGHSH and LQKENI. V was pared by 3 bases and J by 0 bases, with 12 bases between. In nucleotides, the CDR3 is TGTGCCAGCTCACCGGGGGTCAGGGGCTCTGGAAACACCATATATTTT. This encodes CASSPGVRGSGNTIYF.

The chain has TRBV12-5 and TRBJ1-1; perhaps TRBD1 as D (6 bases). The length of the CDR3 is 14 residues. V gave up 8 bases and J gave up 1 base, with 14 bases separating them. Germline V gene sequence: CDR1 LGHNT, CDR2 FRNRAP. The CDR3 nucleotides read TGTGCTAGTCGCCGGGGGGGGCGGAACACTGAAGCTTTCTTT. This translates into CASRRGGRNTEAFF.

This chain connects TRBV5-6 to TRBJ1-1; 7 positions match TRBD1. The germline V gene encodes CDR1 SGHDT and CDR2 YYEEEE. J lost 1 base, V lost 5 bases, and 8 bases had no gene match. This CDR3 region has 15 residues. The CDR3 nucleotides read TGTGCCAGCAGACCAACAGGGGACGGGAACACTGAAGCTTTCTTT. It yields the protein CASRPTGDGNTEAFF.

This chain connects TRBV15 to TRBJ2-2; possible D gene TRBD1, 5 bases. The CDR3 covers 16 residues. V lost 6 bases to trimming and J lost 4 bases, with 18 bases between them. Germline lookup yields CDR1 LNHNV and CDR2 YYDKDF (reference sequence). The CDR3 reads CATSQGGAGPTGELFF. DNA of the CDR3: TGTGCCACCAGTCAGGGTGGGGCAGGGCCCACCGGGGAGCTGTTTTTT.

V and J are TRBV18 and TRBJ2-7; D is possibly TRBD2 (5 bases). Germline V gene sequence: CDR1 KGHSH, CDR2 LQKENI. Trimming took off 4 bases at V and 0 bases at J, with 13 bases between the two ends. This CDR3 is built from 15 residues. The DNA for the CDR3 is TGTGCCAGCTCACGGACGGCCGAGGGCTCCTACGAGCAGTACTTC. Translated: CASSRTAEGSYEQYF.

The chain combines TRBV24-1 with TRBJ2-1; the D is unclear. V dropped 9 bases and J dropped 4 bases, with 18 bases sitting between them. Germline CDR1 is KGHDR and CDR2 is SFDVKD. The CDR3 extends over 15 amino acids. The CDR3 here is CATAPPTPRYNEQFF. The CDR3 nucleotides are TGTGCCACCGCTCCCCCGACCCCGAGGTACAATGAGCAGTTCTTC.

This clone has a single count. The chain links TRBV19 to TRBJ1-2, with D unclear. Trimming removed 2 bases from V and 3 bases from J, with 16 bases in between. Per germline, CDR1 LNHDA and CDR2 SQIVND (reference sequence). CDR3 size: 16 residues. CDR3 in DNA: TGTGCCAGTAGTATATACCGCTCCCGCGGGGACTATGGCTACACCTTC. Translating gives CASSIYRSRGDYGYTF. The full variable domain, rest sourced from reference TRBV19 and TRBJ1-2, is DGGITQSPKYLFRKEGQNVTLSCEQNLNHDAMYWYRQDPGQGLRLIYYSQIVNDFQKGDIAEGYSVSREKKESFPLTVTSAQKNPTAFYLCASSIYRSRGDYGYTFGSGTRLTVV.

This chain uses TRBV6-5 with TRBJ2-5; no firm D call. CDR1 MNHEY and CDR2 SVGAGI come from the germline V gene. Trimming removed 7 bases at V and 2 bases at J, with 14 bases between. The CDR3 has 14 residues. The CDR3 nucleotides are TGTGCCAGCAAGCCCTGGGCGCCTCAAGAGACCCAGTACTTC. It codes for CASKPWAPQETQYF.

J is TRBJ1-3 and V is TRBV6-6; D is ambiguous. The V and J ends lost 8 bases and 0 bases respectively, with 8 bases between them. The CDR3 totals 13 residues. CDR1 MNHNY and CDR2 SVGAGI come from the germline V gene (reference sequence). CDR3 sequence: CASAGSSGNTIYF. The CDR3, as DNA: TGTGCCAGCGCTGGGAGCTCTGGAAACACCATATATTTT.

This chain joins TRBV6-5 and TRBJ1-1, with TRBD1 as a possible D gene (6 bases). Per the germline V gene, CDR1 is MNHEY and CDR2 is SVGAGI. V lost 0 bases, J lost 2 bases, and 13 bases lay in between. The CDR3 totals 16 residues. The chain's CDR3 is CASSYSLQGGNTEAFF. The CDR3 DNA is TGTGCCAGCAGTTACTCGCTACAGGGCGGTAACACTGAAGCTTTCTTT.

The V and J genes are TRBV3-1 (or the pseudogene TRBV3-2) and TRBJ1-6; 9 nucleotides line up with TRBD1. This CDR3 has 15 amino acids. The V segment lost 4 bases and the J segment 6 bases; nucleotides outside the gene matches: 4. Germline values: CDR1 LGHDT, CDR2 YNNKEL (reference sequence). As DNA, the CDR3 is TGTGCCAGCAGCCTTAGGACAGGGGTTAATTCACCCCTCCACTTT. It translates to CASSLRTGVNSPLHF.

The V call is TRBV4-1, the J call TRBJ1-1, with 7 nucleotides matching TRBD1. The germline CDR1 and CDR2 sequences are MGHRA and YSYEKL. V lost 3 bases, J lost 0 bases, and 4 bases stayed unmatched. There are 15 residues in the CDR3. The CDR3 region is CASSQAGQLNTEAFF. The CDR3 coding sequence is TGCGCCAGCAGCCAGGCGGGACAGTTGAACACTGAAGCTTTCTTT.

CDR3 in amino acids: CASSPGTGGNQPQHF. CDR3 nucleotide sequence: TGTGCCAGCAGTCCCGGGACAGGGGGCAATCAGCCCCAGCATTTT. This rearrangement joins TRBV2 to TRBJ1-5; 10 nucleotides agree with TRBD1. V lost 5 bases and J lost 2; bases outside the gene matches: 3. The CDR3 loop spans 15 amino acids. CDR1 and CDR2 (germline): SNHLY, FYNNEI.